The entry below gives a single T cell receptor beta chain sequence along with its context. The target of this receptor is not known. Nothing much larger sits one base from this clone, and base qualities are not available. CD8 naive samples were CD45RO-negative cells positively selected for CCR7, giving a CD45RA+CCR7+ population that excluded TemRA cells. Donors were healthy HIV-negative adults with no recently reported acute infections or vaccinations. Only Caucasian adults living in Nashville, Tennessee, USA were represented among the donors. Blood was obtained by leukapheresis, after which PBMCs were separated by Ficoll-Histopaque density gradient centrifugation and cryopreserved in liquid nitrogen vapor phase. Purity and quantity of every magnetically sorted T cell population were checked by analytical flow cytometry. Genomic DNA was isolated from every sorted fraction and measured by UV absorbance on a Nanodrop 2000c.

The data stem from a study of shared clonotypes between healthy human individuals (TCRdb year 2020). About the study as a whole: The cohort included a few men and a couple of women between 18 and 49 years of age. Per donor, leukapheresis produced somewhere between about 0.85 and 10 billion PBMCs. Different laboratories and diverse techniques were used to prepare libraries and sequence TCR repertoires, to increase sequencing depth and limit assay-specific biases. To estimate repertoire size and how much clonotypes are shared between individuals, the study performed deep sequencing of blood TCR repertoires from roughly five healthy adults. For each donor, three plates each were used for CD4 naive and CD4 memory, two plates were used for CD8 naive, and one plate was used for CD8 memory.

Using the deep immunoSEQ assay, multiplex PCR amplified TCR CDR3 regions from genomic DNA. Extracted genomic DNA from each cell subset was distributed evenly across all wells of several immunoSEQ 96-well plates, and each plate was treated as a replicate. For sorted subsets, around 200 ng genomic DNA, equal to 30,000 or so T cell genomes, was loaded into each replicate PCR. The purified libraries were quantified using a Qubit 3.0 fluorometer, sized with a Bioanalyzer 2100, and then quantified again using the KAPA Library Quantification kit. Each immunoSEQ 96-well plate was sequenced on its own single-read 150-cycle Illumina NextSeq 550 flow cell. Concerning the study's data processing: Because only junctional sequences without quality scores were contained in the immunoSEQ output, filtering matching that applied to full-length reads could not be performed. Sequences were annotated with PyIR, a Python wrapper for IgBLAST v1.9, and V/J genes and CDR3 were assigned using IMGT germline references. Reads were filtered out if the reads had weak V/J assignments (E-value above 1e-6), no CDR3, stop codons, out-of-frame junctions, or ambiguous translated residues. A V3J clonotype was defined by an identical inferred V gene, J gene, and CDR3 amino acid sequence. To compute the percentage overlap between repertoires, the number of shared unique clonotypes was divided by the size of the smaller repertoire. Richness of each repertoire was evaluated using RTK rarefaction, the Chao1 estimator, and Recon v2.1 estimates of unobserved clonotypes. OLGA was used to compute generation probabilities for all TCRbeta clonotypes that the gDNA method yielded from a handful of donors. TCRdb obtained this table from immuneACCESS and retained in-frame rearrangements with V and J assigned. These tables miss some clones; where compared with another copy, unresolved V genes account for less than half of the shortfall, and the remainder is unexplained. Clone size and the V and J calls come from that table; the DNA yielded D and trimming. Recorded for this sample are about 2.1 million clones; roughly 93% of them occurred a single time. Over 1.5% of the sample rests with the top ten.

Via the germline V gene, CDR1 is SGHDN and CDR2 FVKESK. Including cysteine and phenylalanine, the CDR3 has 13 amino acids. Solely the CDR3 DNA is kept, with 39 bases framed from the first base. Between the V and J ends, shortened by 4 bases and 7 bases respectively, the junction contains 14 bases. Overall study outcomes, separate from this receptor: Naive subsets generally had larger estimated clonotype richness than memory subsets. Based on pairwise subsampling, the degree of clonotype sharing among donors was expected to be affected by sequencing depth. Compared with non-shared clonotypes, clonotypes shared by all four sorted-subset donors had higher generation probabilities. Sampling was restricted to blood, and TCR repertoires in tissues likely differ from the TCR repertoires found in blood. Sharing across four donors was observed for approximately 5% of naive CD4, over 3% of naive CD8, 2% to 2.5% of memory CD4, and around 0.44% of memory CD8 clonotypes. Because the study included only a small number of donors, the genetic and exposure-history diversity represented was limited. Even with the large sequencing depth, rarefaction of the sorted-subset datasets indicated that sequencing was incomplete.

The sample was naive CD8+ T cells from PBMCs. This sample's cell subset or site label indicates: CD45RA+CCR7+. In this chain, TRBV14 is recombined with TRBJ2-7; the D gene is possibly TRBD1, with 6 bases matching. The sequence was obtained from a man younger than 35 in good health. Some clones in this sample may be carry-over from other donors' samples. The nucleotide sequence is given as TGTGCCAGCAGCCTGGGGGCAGCTCTGGAGCAGTACTTC. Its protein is CASSLGAALEQYF. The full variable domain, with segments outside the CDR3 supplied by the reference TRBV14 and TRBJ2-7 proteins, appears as EAGVTQFPSHSVIEKGQTVTLRCDPISGHDNLYWYRRVMGKEIKFLLHFVKESKQDESGMPNNRFLAERTGGTYSTLKVQPAELEDSGVYFCASSLGAALEQYFGPGTRLTVT.